The rows below give T cell receptor beta chains drawn from one sample of a study of cytomegalovirus exposure and HLA in healthy donors. Clones were sequenced by immunoSEQ multiplex PCR, and TCRdb holds only the in-frame ones, with some missing. The sample lists 150,000 to 190,000 clones, roughly four fifths seen once, with approximately 1.3% in the top ten. Input material: PBMCs. These TCRs come from a man aged 18 to 30 in good health and CMV-seronegative. Both conserved end residues are part of each CDR3. The D gene is left open where the match is weak. Some rows have no size entry. The others give once, few or many, or a class for an expanded clone.

d_call | j_call | v_call | clone_size | cdr3_length | cdr3_aa | cdr3_nt
. | TRBJ2-7 | TRBV13 | . | 15 | CASSLDPAGVHEQYF | TGTGCCAGCAGCTTAGACCCCGCGGGTGTCCACGAGCAGTACTTC
TRBD2 | TRBJ2-7 | TRBV27 | . | 15 | CASSASAGALYEQYF | TGTGCCAGCAGTGCCTCAGCGGGAGCCCTCTACGAGCAGTACTTC
TRBD2 | TRBJ2-1 | TRBV4-1 | . | 16 | CASSPPLAGSYNEQFF | TGCGCCAGCAGCCCCCCGCTAGCGGGCTCCTACAATGAGCAGTTCTTC
. | TRBJ1-4 | TRBV30 | . | 13 | CAWRGGAGEKLFF | TGTGCCTGGAGGGGGGGGGCAGGGGAAAAACTGTTTTTT
TRBD2 | TRBJ2-7 | TRBV7-2 | . | 16 | CASSLFGLAGGREQYF | TGTGCCAGCAGCTTATTTGGTCTAGCGGGAGGACGGGAGCAGTACTTC
. | TRBJ1-5 | TRBV5-8 | . | 14 | CASTPGGIGQPQHF | TGTGCCAGCACCCCTGGAGGGATCGGTCAGCCCCAGCATTTT
TRBD2 | TRBJ2-2 | TRBV6-1 | . | 15 | CASNRLAANTGELFF | TGTGCCAGCAATCGACTAGCGGCGAACACCGGGGAGCTGTTTTTT
. | TRBJ2-3 | TRBV6-5 | . | 13 | CASSLPAADTQYF | TGTGCCAGCAGCCTCCCAGCGGCAGATACGCAGTATTTT
TRBD1 | TRBJ2-7 | TRBV4-3 | . | 14 | CASSQLDRAYEQYF | TGCGCCAGCAGCCAACTAGACAGGGCCTACGAGCAGTACTTC
. | TRBJ2-5 | TRBV9 | . | 13 | CASSPRIGETQYF | TGTGCCAGCAGCCCGCGGATCGGAGAGACCCAGTACTTC
. | TRBJ2-7 | TRBV10-2 | . | 13 | CASSIRALWEQYF | TGCGCCAGCAGTATCAGGGCCCTCTGGGAGCAGTACTTC
TRBD1 | TRBJ2-1 | TRBV19 | once | 16 | CASSPSAGQGANEQFF | TGTGCCAGTAGTCCTTCCGCGGGACAGGGGGCCAATGAGCAGTTCTTC
. | TRBJ2-3 | TRBV4-3 | . | 17 | CASSQDTVLAPTDTQYF | TGCGCCAGCAGCCAAGATACTGTCCTAGCGCCCACAGATACGCAGTATTTT
. | TRBJ2-7 | TRBV2 | . | 13 | CASSLGGDYEQYF | TGTGCCAGCAGTCTCGGGGGTGACTACGAGCAGTACTTC
TRBD2 | TRBJ2-7 | TRBV4-3 | . | 15 | CASSPGRVKAYEQYF | TGCGCCAGCAGCCCCGGGAGGGTAAAGGCCTACGAGCAGTACTTC
TRBD2 | TRBJ2-1 | TRBV27 | once | 14 | CASGLAGYSYEQFF | TGTGCCAGCGGACTAGCGGGGTATAGTTATGAGCAGTTCTTC
. | TRBJ2-3 | TRBV6-5 | . | 13 | CASSYPGTDTQYF | TGTGCCAGCAGTTACCCCGGCACAGATACGCAGTATTTT
. | TRBJ1-1 | TRBV5-1 | . | 15 | CASSLEPGGDTEAFF | TGCGCCAGCAGCTTGGAACCGGGAGGGGACACTGAAGCTTTCTTT
. | TRBJ2-4 | TRBV6-4 | few | 15 | CASSVDATGKNIQYF | TGTGCCAGCAGTGTGGATGCGACGGGCAAAAACATTCAGTACTTC
. | TRBJ2-7 | TRBV7-8 | . | 15 | CASSLFRLGAYEQYF | TGTGCCAGCAGCTTATTTAGACTTGGAGCATACGAGCAGTACTTC
. | TRBJ2-2 | TRBV7-6 | few | 14 | CASSRRDSRWELFF | TGTGCCAGCAGCCGTCGGGACTCCCGATGGGAGCTGTTTTTT
TRBD1 | TRBJ1-2 | TRBV27 | . | 17 | CASSGQGVRGVLIGYTF | TGTGCCAGCAGTGGGCAGGGGGTGCGAGGGGTTCTCATAGGCTACACCTTC
. | TRBJ2-1 | TRBV6-1 | . | 16 | CASSEVAGDGDNEQFF | TGTGCCAGCAGTGAAGTCGCCGGAGACGGAGACAATGAGCAGTTCTTC
. | TRBJ2-2 | TRBV19 | . | 14 | CAMAGPGNTGELFF | TGTGCCATGGCGGGGCCGGGGAACACCGGGGAGCTGTTTTTT
. | TRBJ1-3 | TRBV30 | . | 14 | CAWSGGGSGNTIYF | TGTGCCTGGAGTGGAGGAGGATCTGGAAACACCATATATTTT
. | TRBJ2-7 | TRBV27 | . | 13 | CASSSSPSAEQYF | TGTGCCAGCAGTTCCTCTCCTAGCGCCGAGCAGTACTTC
TRBD1 | TRBJ2-7 | TRBV28 | few | 16 | CAKDLETGTGDFEQYF | TGTGCCAAGGACCTAGAAACCGGGACAGGGGATTTCGAGCAGTACTTC
. | TRBJ2-3 | TRBV10-1 | few | 14 | CASSGPGPTDTQYF | TGCGCCAGCAGTGGGCCAGGGCCCACAGATACGCAGTATTTT
. | TRBJ2-7 | TRBV28 | once | 16 | CASSPIPEAVIYEQYF | TGTGCCAGCAGCCCTATCCCCGAGGCAGTTATCTACGAGCAGTACTTC
. | TRBJ1-1 | TRBV19 | . | 13 | CASSPSGLTEAFF | TGTGCCAGTAGCCCCTCAGGGCTGACTGAAGCTTTCTTT
TRBD1 | TRBJ1-3 | TRBV9 | . | 16 | CASSVGEQGAGNTIYF | TGTGCCAGCAGCGTAGGGGAACAGGGGGCTGGAAACACCATATATTTT
TRBD2 | TRBJ2-1 | TRBV6-4 | many | 16 | CASSDSIAGGPGEQFF | TGTGCCAGCAGTGACTCGATAGCGGGAGGGCCCGGTGAGCAGTTCTTC
. | TRBJ2-6 | TRBV6-4 | few | 15 | CASSEQGHGANVLTF | TGTGCCAGCAGTGAGCAGGGGCACGGGGCCAACGTCCTGACTTTC
. | TRBJ2-2 | TRBV27 | . | 14 | CASSLSANTGELFF | TGTGCCAGCAGTTTATCCGCGAACACCGGGGAGCTGTTTTTT
. | TRBJ2-7 | TRBV30 | . | 12 | CAWSVRGYEQYF | TGTGCCTGGAGTGTAAGGGGCTACGAGCAGTACTTC
TRBD1 | TRBJ1-5 | TRBV2 | . | 13 | CASRQGAGQPQHF | TGTGCCAGCCGACAGGGGGCAGGACAGCCCCAGCATTTT
TRBD1 | TRBJ1-6 | TRBV30 | . | 16 | CACLGTGLNYNSPLHF | TGTGCCTGCCTGGGGACAGGGCTTAACTATAATTCACCCCTCCACTTT
TRBD2 | TRBJ2-7 | TRBV4-1 | few | 16 | CASSQGLAGVSYEQYF | TGCGCCAGCAGCCAAGGTTTGGCGGGAGTTTCCTACGAGCAGTACTTC
. | TRBJ1-4 | TRBV6-6 | . | 14 | CASSREPTNEKLFF | TGTGCCAGCAGCCGCGAACCAACTAATGAAAAACTGTTTTTT
TRBD2 | TRBJ2-7 | TRBV6-6 | . | 12 | CASTLGGFEQYF | TGTGCCAGCACCCTGGGGGGGTTCGAGCAGTACTTC
. | TRBJ1-4 | TRBV9 | . | 15 | CASSVGGGSNEKLFF | TGTGCCAGCAGCGTAGGGGGGGGAAGTAATGAAAAACTGTTTTTT
. | TRBJ1-1 | TRBV4-2 | . | 15 | CASSQVISGGTEAFF | TGTGCCAGCAGCCAAGTAATATCGGGGGGCACTGAAGCTTTCTTT
TRBD2 | TRBJ2-3 | TRBV5-1 | . | 16 | CASSSGLAGSTDTQYF | TGCGCCAGCAGCTCGGGACTAGCGGGAAGCACAGATACGCAGTATTTT
. | TRBJ1-3 | TRBV7-8 | . | 14 | CASSLVDRRNTIYF | TGTGCCAGCAGCTTAGTCGACAGACGAAACACCATATATTTT
TRBD1 | TRBJ2-5 | TRBV5-1 | . | 16 | CASSEGAGNYQETQYF | TGCGCCAGCAGCGAGGGGGCCGGAAACTACCAAGAGACCCAGTACTTC
TRBD2 | TRBJ2-2 | TRBV29-1 | . | 13 | CSVGTSEHGELFF | TGCAGCGTCGGGACTAGCGAGCACGGGGAGCTGTTTTTT
. | TRBJ2-5 | TRBV19 | once | 16 | CASSHLKGTRMPTQYF | TGTGCCAGTAGCCATCTGAAAGGGACACGCATGCCGACCCAGTACTTC
TRBD1 | TRBJ2-7 | TRBV5-1 | few | 17 | CASSPKQGSPSSYEQYF | TGCGCCAGCAGCCCTAAACAGGGGTCCCCGAGCTCCTACGAGCAGTACTTC
. | TRBJ2-2 | TRBV11-2 | once | 17 | CARRDRETRGGTGELFF | TGTGCCAGGCGGGACAGGGAAACTCGGGGGGGGACCGGGGAGCTGTTTTTT
TRBD1 | TRBJ1-4 | TRBV27 | . | 16 | CASSSPFRDRGEKLFF | TGTGCCAGCAGTTCACCTTTCCGGGACAGGGGTGAAAAACTGTTTTTT
TRBD1 | TRBJ1-2 | TRBV19 | . | 15 | CASSSGTVARLGYTF | TGTGCCAGTAGTAGTGGGACAGTCGCCAGGCTTGGCTACACCTTC
. | TRBJ1-2 | TRBV12-5 | . | 13 | CASGLDSTYGYTF | TGTGCTAGTGGTCTCGACAGTACCTATGGCTACACCTTC
TRBD1 | TRBJ1-1 | TRBV13 | . | 15 | CASSLAGQGSTEAFF | TGTGCCAGCAGCTTAGCGGGACAGGGGAGTACTGAAGCTTTCTTT
. | TRBJ2-5 | TRBV10-3 | . | 14 | CAISERGPQETQYF | TGTGCCATCAGTGAGCGAGGCCCCCAAGAGACCCAGTACTTC